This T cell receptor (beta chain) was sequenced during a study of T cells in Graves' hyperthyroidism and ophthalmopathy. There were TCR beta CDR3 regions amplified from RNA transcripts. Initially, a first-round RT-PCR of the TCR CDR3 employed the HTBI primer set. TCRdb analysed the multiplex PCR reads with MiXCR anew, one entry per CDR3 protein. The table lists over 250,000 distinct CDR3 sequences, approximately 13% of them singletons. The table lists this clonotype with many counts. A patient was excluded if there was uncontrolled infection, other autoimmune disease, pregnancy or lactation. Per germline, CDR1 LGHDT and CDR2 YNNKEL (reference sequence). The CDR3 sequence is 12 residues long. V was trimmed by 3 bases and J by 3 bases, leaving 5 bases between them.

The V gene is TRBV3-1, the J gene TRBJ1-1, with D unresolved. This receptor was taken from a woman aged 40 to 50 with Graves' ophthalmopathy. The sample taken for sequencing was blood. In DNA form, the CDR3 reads TGTGCCAGCAGCCAGGGTCACACTGAAGCTTTCTTT. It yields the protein CASSQGHTEAFF.